Presented here are 22 T cell receptor delta chains from one specimen sequenced in a study of gamma-delta T cells after stem cell transplantation. TCRdb re-identified clones in the RT-PCR reads via CATT. Of about 2,900 delta-chain clones listed, roughly 3% are singletons. The source material was gamma-delta T cells. These TCRs come from a human donor. It is not recorded whose cells these are; they may come from a transplant donor.

Worth noting for this clone: This DNA's translation differs at residue 13 from TCRdb's protein, which comes from a much larger clone; a read error is likely, and the protein shown is translated from the DNA. The chain couples TRDV2 to TRDJ1, with D possibly TRDD3 on 5 matching bases. This CDR3 region has 18 residues. The V gene's germline CDR1 is GEAIGNYY and CDR2 EKD. V shed 0 bases and J shed 3 bases, with 22 bases lying between them. Here the CDR3 reads CACDTVGGLDQYADKLIF. CDR3 bases: TGTGCCTGTGACACCGTCGGGGGCTTGGATCAGTACGCCGATAAACTCATCTTT.

Turning to this clone: The likely explanation is a read error, given a far larger clone one base away. This specimen includes other DNA sequences encoding the same CDR3. V is TRDV1 and J is TRDJ1; TRDD3 matches 12 bases. Germline CDR1 and CDR2: TSWWSYY and QGS. CDR3 length: 21 residues. The CDR3 nucleotides are TGTGCTCTTGGGGAATTGAGGGCTTCCAATGTACTGGGGGATACAAGAGATAAGCTCATCTTT. Translating it yields CALGELRASNVLGDTRDKLIF.

This clone was recorded a few times. This DNA's translation and the protein TCRdb lists, from a much larger clone, do not match at residue 12, likely due to a read error; the protein shown is translated from the DNA. For the CDR3, the DNA is TGTGCCTGTGACACGGTTTTACTGGGGGATACCTATAAACTCATCTTT. Protein sequence: CACDTVLLGDTYKLIF. The chain recombines TRDV2 with TRDJ1; 12 bases line up with TRDD3. V lost 1 base and J lost 6; bases outside the gene matches: 8. The CDR3 loop spans 16 amino acids. Germline V lookup: CDR1 GEAIGNYY, CDR2 EKD.

This clone is medium-sized by share. CDR3 amino acids: CACDTLRGEGINTDKLIF. CDR3 DNA sequence: TGTGCCTGTGACACCCTTCGCGGGGAGGGGATTAACACCGATAAACTCATCTTT. V usage is TRDV2 and J usage is TRDJ1, with D maybe TRDD3 (6 bases). In germline, CDR1 is GEAIGNYY, CDR2 EKD. This CDR3 region has 18 residues. Between the trimmed V and J ends, which lost 0 bases and 0 bases, there was a span of 19 bases.

This clone has more than one count but fewer than ten. TCRdb attributes to this sequence the protein of a much larger clone, which differs from the DNA translation at residue 4; a read error is likely, and the protein displayed is translated from the DNA. This chain links TRDV2 with TRDJ1; 13 bases agree with TRDD3. Losses at the gene ends were 5 bases for V and 1 base for J; bases not matched to a gene: 18. Per the germline V gene, CDR1 is GEAIGNYY and CDR2 is EKD. There are 20 residues in the CDR3. CDR3 sequence reads: CACGPLLGDTGLRSTDKLIF. The CDR3 region has the DNA TGTGCCTGTGGCCCCTTACTGGGGGATACGGGGCTCAGGTCCACCGATAAACTCATCTTT.

Sample share makes this clone medium-sized. A much larger clone differs from this one at a single base, so this may be a read error. The chain couples TRDV2 to TRDJ1; 11 bases are shared with TRDD3. The CDR3 contains 18 residues. J lost 4 bases, V lost 4 bases, and 16 bases had no gene match. CDR1 is GEAIGNYY and CDR2 is EKD in the germline V gene. CDR3 sequence (DNA): TGTGCCTGTGATCCGGTCGCCGCCTGGGGGATACAGTTCGATAAACTCATCTTT. Translation gives CACDPVAAWGIQFDKLIF.

Worth noting for this clone: A single base separates this from a much larger clone, so it may be a read error. The chain uses TRDV2 and TRDJ3, with 11 bases identical to TRDD3. There are 19 residues in the CDR3. Trimming cost V 2 bases and J 2 bases; bases outside gene matches: 7. Germline V CDR1 and CDR2: GEAIGNYY, EKD. The DNA for the CDR3 is TGTGCCTGTGACAGGGTACTGGGGGATAGCCCCTGGGACACCCGACAGATGTTTTTC. This codes for CACDRVLGDSPWDTRQMFF.

This clone was seen a few times. A far larger clone is one nucleotide away, so this likely arose from a read error. This same CDR3 is encoded by further DNA sequences in the sample. The rearrangement joins TRDV2 to TRDJ1, with 13 bases lining up with TRDD3. The V gene's germline CDR1 is GEAIGNYY and CDR2 EKD. This CDR3 region has 20 residues. The ends lost 3 bases at V and 1 base at J; junction bases unmatched: 16. This chain's CDR3 is CACDLLGDTLGRGVTDKLIF. DNA for the CDR3: TGTGCCTGTGACTTACTGGGGGATACGTTGGGGAGAGGAGTCACCGATAAACTCATCTTT.

This clone counts as medium-sized. A read error likely explains this, since a far larger clone differs by one base. The chain recombines TRDV2 with TRDJ1, with 12 nucleotides matching TRDD3. The germline gives CDR1 GEAIGNYY, CDR2 EKD. V dropped 4 bases and J dropped 4; count of bases not matched to a gene: 15. The CDR3 contains 18 residues. CDR3 coding DNA: TGTGCCTGTGATCCGGTCGCCGACTGGGGGATACAGCTCGATAAACTCATCTTT. Encoded protein: CACDPVADWGIQLDKLIF.

This clone is categorized as medium-sized. One base away lies a much larger clone, so this may be a sequencing read error. The CDR3: CACDPLGAKADKLIF. The DNA for the CDR3 is TGTGCCTGTGACCCACTGGGGGCTAAGGCCGATAAACTCATCTTT. The chain uses TRDV2 and TRDJ1, with 8 bases identical to TRDD3. The CDR3 is made up of 15 amino acids. Germline trimming cut 3 bases from V and 3 bases from J; bases unmatched to any gene: 8. Germline values: CDR1 GEAIGNYY, CDR2 EKD.

This clone was counted a few times. V and J are TRDV2 and TRDJ1, with 9 bases fitting TRDD3. This CDR3 contains 17 residues. Trimming cost V 1 base and J 0 bases; bases outside gene matches: 8. In germline, CDR1 is GEAIGNYY, CDR2 EKD. CDR3 sequence reads: CACDTLKGIRYTDKLIF. The CDR3 coding sequence is TGTGCCTGTGACACTCTCAAGGGGATACGTTACACCGATAAACTCATCTTT.

Details on this clone: The TCRdb protein, from a much larger clone, departs from this DNA's translation at residue 8, likely by read error; the protein shown derives from the DNA. The rearrangement links TRDV2 to TRDJ1; D call uncertain. V was cut by 3 bases and J by 4 bases, with 11 bases left in between. Germline-derived CDR1 and CDR2 are GEAIGNYY and EKD. This CDR3 has 13 amino acids. This CDR3 reads CACDPLRDDKLIF. CDR3 DNA sequence: TGTGCCTGTGACCCCTTGAGGGACGATAAACTCATCTTT.

This clone was seen a single time. The gene calls are TRDV2 and TRDJ1; TRDD3 aligns across 8 bases. CDR1 and CDR2 from the germline V gene are GEAIGNYY and EKD. The CDR3 totals 16 residues. V was clipped by 1 base and J by 4 bases; unmatched bases: 10. The CDR3 coding sequence is TGTGCCTGTGACACTCTACTGGGGGCCCGGGGCGATAAACTCATCTTT. As protein: CACDTLLGARGDKLIF.

This clone was observed a few times. Just one base apart from a much larger clone, this may be a read error. Other DNA sequences in the sample encode the same CDR3. The chain has TRDV2 and TRDJ1; 10 nucleotides align to TRDD3. This CDR3 region has 19 residues. Germline V gene data show CDR1 as GEAIGNYY and CDR2 as EKD. V shed 3 bases, J shed 2 bases, and the junction held 17 bases outside the gene matches. As DNA, the CDR3 is TGTGCCTGTGACTTCCTCAATACGGGGGATACGCCGGGGACCGATAAACTCATCTTT. It codes for CACDFLNTGDTPGTDKLIF.

As concerns this clone: TCRdb lists the protein of a much larger clone for this DNA, which differs at residue 5, so this is likely a read error; the protein given here is translated from the DNA itself. The gene calls are TRDV2 and TRDJ1, with a possible D match to TRDD3 (6 bases). Germline CDR1 is GEAIGNYY and CDR2 is EKD. CDR3 length: 15 amino acids. Between the trimmed V and J ends, which lost 2 bases and 8 bases, there was a span of 20 bases. CDR3 DNA: TGTGCCTGTGACATGCTTGAAGGGGGACCCCCGAAACTCATCTTT. The encoded protein is CACDMLEGGPPKLIF.

In regard to this clone: A far larger clone is only one base removed, so a read error is likely. The sample holds other DNA sequences that translate to the same CDR3. The chain couples TRDV2 to TRDJ1, with 12 bases identical to TRDD3. The germline gives CDR1 GEAIGNYY, CDR2 EKD. The CDR3 extends over 16 amino acids. The CDR3 reads CACDELTGGYSDKLIF. CDR3 bases: TGTGCCTGTGACGAACTTACTGGGGGATACTCCGATAAGCTCATCTTT.

Concerning this clone: A far larger clone is a single base away, which makes a read error likely. The sample contains more than one DNA sequence encoding this CDR3. For the CDR3, the DNA is TGTGCCTGTGACACCCCTTTCCTACTGGGGGATACGGGCGCGTCGGCCGATAAACTCATCTTT. Its protein is CACDTPFLLGDTGASADKLIF. The chain uses TRDV2 and TRDJ1; TRDD3 matches at 13 bases. This CDR3 spans 21 amino acids. In germline, CDR1 is GEAIGNYY, CDR2 EKD. Trimming cost V 0 bases and J 3 bases; bases outside gene matches: 18.

This clone was detected a few times. A much larger clone lies one base from this, so it may be a read error. The chain carries TRDV2 and TRDJ3, with TRDD3 identical over 13 bases. Germline assignment: CDR1 GEAIGNYY and CDR2 EKD. The CDR3 spans 24 residues. CDR3 bases: TGTGCCTGTGACACTTTTCCTACTGGGGGATACGCCCGCGGCCCCTCCTGGGACACCCGACAGGTGTTTTTC. Translation gives CACDTFPTGGYARGPSWDTRQVFF.

V gene TRDV2 combines with J gene TRDJ1; D is perhaps TRDD3 (6 bases). The CDR3 spans 15 residues. Germline V gene sequence: CDR1 GEAIGNYY, CDR2 EKD. V was cut by 5 bases and J by 4 bases, with 19 bases left in between. CDR3 loop: CACAFLGARGDKLIF. The CDR3 DNA is TGTGCCTGTGCCTTCTTGGGGGCCCGGGGCGATAAACTCATCTTT.

This clone has a handful of counts. The TCRdb protein comes from a much larger clone and disagrees with this DNA's translation at residue 4, likely due to a read error; the protein given here is derived from the DNA. The chain carries TRDV2 and TRDJ2; 8 bases align to TRDD3. The length of the CDR3 is 15 residues. V was clipped by 5 bases and J by 6 bases; unmatched bases: 10. Germline CDR1 GEAIGNYY, CDR2 EKD. CDR3 region: CACGSVLGGSAQLFF. In nucleotides, the CDR3 is TGTGCCTGTGGCTCCGTACTGGGGGGGTCAGCACAACTCTTCTTT.

With regard to this clone: Translating this DNA gives a protein that differs at residue 6 from the TCRdb one, which belongs to a much larger clone; a read error is likely, and the protein shown is this translation. The V and J genes are TRDV2 and TRDJ1; maybe TRDD3 (5 bases). Germline loops: CDR1 GEAIGNYY, CDR2 EKD. The V end was cut by 2 bases, the J end by 1 base, with 16 bases between. The CDR3 totals 16 residues. CDR3 nucleotide sequence: TGTGCCTGTGACATTGCGGGGGGTAAGGGCACCGATAAACTCATCTTT. Its translation is CACDIAGGKGTDKLIF.

By share, this clone ranks as medium-sized (0.01 to 0.1%). J is TRDJ1 and V is TRDV2; possible D gene TRDD3, 6 bases. The germline gives CDR1 GEAIGNYY, CDR2 EKD. The V gene lost 0 bases and the J gene lost 7 bases, with 35 bases spanning the gap. CDR3 length: 21 residues. The chain's CDR3 is CACDTVLQPSQPGLGSSKLIF. CDR3 sequence (DNA): TGTGCCTGTGACACCGTCCTTCAACCTTCGCAACCGGGACTGGGCTCCAGTAAACTCATCTTT.